This T cell receptor beta chain was recorded in a study of blood T cell repertoires in COVID-19. Turning to the study itself: Whether acute or convalescent, the COVID-19 samples came from the United States, Italy and Spain. The cDNA or gDNA used as material had been derived from T cells, B-cell-depleted T cells, or PBMCs.

Profiling relied on immunoSEQ multiplex PCR, and the TCRdb table lists in-frame clones only, not all of them. The sample carries about 190,000 clones, 70% to 90% recorded once. This clone was detected only once. Germline V CDR1 and CDR2: SGHTA, FQGNSA. Trimming removed 1 base from V and 2 bases from J; junction bases left unmatched: 5. The CDR3 has 16 residues. The chain joins TRBV7-2 to TRBJ2-7; the match to TRBD2 covers 10 bases. The source material was peripheral blood. The TCR was taken from a young man with acute or convalescent COVID-19. The CDR3 DNA is TGTGCCAGCAGCTTAGTTAGCGGGGGGCCCCCCTACGAGCAGTACTTC. Translation gives CASSLVSGGPPYEQYF.